This T cell receptor beta chain was sequenced in a study of T cell responses to AZD1222 COVID-19 vaccine. Points from the study as a whole: Recipients of AZD1222 seropositive at baseline numbered only 6 or 7.

CDR3 length: 13 residues. Trimming pared 9 bases from V and 7 bases from J, leaving 16 bases between. Looked up from germline, CDR1 is LNHDA and CDR2 is SQIVND (reference sequence). Produced via immunoSEQ multiplex PCR; TCRdb's table is partial and in-frame only. The sample lists about 180,000 clones, 85% to 95% occurring once. In the case of this clone: Its target is not known.

This chain uses TRBV19 with TRBJ1-5; no clear D gene. The TCR originated in an adult who received the AZD1222 COVID-19 vaccine. The sample in question was peripheral blood, obtained 28 days after the second AZD1222 dose. This chain's CDR3 is CASSFGVGQPQHF. CDR3 sequence (DNA): TGTGCCAGCAGTTTCGGGGTAGGACAGCCCCAGCATTTT.